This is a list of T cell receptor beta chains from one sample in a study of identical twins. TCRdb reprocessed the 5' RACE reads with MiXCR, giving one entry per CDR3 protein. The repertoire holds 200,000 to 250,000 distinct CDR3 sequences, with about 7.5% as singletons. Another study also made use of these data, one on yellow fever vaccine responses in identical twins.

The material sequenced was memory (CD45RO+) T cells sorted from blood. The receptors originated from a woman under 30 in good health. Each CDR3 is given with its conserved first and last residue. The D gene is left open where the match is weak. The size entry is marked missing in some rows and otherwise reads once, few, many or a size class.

cdr3_nt: TGTGCCAGCAGCCCAGGAGTTGCAACTAATGAAAAACTGTTTTTT
cdr3_aa: CASSPGVATNEKLFF
v_call: TRBV7-9
d_call: NA
j_call: TRBJ1-4
clone_size: many

cdr3_nt: TGTGCCAGCAGCTTAGACCCGGGACCAGGGGAAGCTTTCTTT
cdr3_aa: CASSLDPGPGEAFF
v_call: TRBV7-9
d_call: NA
j_call: TRBJ1-1
clone_size: NA

cdr3_nt: TGTGCCAGCAGTTACTCTGAAAGCGGGAGGGCCACCTACAATGAGCAGTTCTTC
cdr3_aa: CASSYSESGRATYNEQFF
v_call: TRBV6-2/TRBV6-3
d_call: TRBD2
j_call: TRBJ2-1
clone_size: many

cdr3_nt: TGTGCCAGCAGCACCAGCGGGAGGGCCGATCTAGGAAGAGAGGCCCAGTACTTC
cdr3_aa: CASSTSGRADLGREAQYF
v_call: TRBV6-1
d_call: TRBD2
j_call: TRBJ2-5
clone_size: few

cdr3_nt: TGCAGCGTTCGGCCGGTGAGGGGTGGGGACACTGAAGCTTTCTTT
cdr3_aa: CSVRPVRGGDTEAFF
v_call: TRBV29-1
d_call: NA
j_call: TRBJ1-1
clone_size: many

cdr3_nt: TGTGCCAGCAGTCCCGCGGACAGGTTAAACAATGAGCAGTTCTTC
cdr3_aa: CASSPADRLNNEQFF
v_call: TRBV7-9
d_call: TRBD1
j_call: TRBJ2-1
clone_size: many

cdr3_nt: TGTGCCAGCAGCTCCGACAGGACCTACGAGCAGTACTTC
cdr3_aa: CASSSDRTYEQYF
v_call: TRBV7-9
d_call: NA
j_call: TRBJ2-7
clone_size: many

cdr3_nt: TGTGCCAGCGGCCGGACGAACACTGAAGCTTTCTTT
cdr3_aa: CASGRTNTEAFF
v_call: TRBV6-1
d_call: NA
j_call: TRBJ1-1
clone_size: many

cdr3_nt: TGCAGTGCAACCGGGACAGGGCACACCGGAGAGCAGTTCTTC
cdr3_aa: CSATGTGHTGEQFF
v_call: TRBV20-1
d_call: TRBD1
j_call: TRBJ2-1
clone_size: NA

cdr3_nt: TGCAGTGCCAGTTCGCCGGGGGAGAATGAGCAGTTCTTC
cdr3_aa: CSASSPGENEQFF
v_call: TRBV20-1
d_call: NA
j_call: TRBJ2-1
clone_size: NA

cdr3_nt: TGCAGCGTTGGAAACTTGGGACTAGCGGGACAGTACAATGAGCAGTTCTTC
cdr3_aa: CSVGNLGLAGQYNEQFF
v_call: TRBV29-1
d_call: TRBD2
j_call: TRBJ2-1
clone_size: many

cdr3_nt: TGTGCCAGCAGCTCCACATTCGCCGAGCAGTACTTC
cdr3_aa: CASSSTFAEQYF
v_call: TRBV5-6
d_call: NA
j_call: TRBJ2-7
clone_size: many

cdr3_nt: TGTGCCAGCAGCTTAGCGGGACAGCCTTCCTACGAGCAGTACTTC
cdr3_aa: CASSLAGQPSYEQYF
v_call: TRBV7-2
d_call: TRBD1
j_call: TRBJ2-7
clone_size: many

cdr3_nt: TGTGCCAGCAGCTCGTTAGCGGGAGCGCCTTCCTACGAGCAGTACTTC
cdr3_aa: CASSSLAGAPSYEQYF
v_call: TRBV7-2
d_call: TRBD2
j_call: TRBJ2-7
clone_size: NA

cdr3_nt: TGCAGTGCTAGAGAACAGACTAGCGGGAGCCGGCCATTCTACGAGCAGTACTTC
cdr3_aa: CSAREQTSGSRPFYEQYF
v_call: TRBV20-1
d_call: TRBD2
j_call: TRBJ2-7
clone_size: NA

cdr3_nt: TGTGCCAGCAGTACTAGCGGGGGCGCGTCCTACGAGCAGTACTTC
cdr3_aa: CASSTSGGASYEQYF
v_call: TRBV6-5
d_call: TRBD2
j_call: TRBJ2-7
clone_size: NA

cdr3_nt: TGTGCCAGCAGTGAGGGGGGCAGGAGGCCCCATCAGCCCCAGCATTTT
cdr3_aa: CASSEGGRRPHQPQHF
v_call: TRBV2
d_call: NA
j_call: TRBJ1-5
clone_size: few

cdr3_nt: TGTGCCAGCACCGAGGAATGGGGGAGTACAGATACGCAGTATTTT
cdr3_aa: CASTEEWGSTDTQYF
v_call: TRBV6-1
d_call: NA
j_call: TRBJ2-3
clone_size: few

cdr3_nt: TGCGCCAGCACTACGACTAATAGCAATCAGCCCCAGCATTTT
cdr3_aa: CASTTTNSNQPQHF
v_call: TRBV10-2
d_call: NA
j_call: TRBJ1-5
clone_size: NA

cdr3_nt: TGTGCCAGCTCACCACAATTGGGACAGAGAAACAATGAGCAGTTCTTC
cdr3_aa: CASSPQLGQRNNEQFF
v_call: TRBV18
d_call: TRBD1
j_call: TRBJ2-1
clone_size: many

cdr3_nt: TGCAGCGTTAGTCGATTCTCCTACAATGAGCAGTTCTTC
cdr3_aa: CSVSRFSYNEQFF
v_call: TRBV29-1
d_call: NA
j_call: TRBJ2-1
clone_size: medium-sized

cdr3_nt: TGTGCCAGCAGTCGGGCCTGGGCGGCAGATACGCAGTATTTT
cdr3_aa: CASSRAWAADTQYF
v_call: TRBV6-1
d_call: NA
j_call: TRBJ2-3
clone_size: few

cdr3_nt: TGTGCAGTAGGGAATCCGCTCCTTGTGGGAAACACCATATATTTT
cdr3_aa: CAVGNPLLVGNTIYF
v_call: TRBV3-1
d_call: NA
j_call: TRBJ1-3
clone_size: many

cdr3_nt: TGCGCCACCCAGCAGCCCATCGGTAACGAAAAACTGTTTTTT
cdr3_aa: CATQQPIGNEKLFF
v_call: TRBV10-2
d_call: NA
j_call: TRBJ1-4
clone_size: few

cdr3_nt: TGCGCCAGCAGCTTTGACAGTATCAATCAGCCCCAGCATTTT
cdr3_aa: CASSFDSINQPQHF
v_call: TRBV5-1
d_call: NA
j_call: TRBJ1-5
clone_size: few

cdr3_nt: TGTGCCAGCAGGGGGACAGGGCGGTACGAGCAGTACTTC
cdr3_aa: CASRGTGRYEQYF
v_call: TRBV6-1
d_call: TRBD1
j_call: TRBJ2-7
clone_size: NA

cdr3_nt: TGCGCCAGCAGCTTGGCCTGGGCCCAAGAGACCCAGTACTTC
cdr3_aa: CASSLAWAQETQYF
v_call: TRBV5-1
d_call: NA
j_call: TRBJ2-5
clone_size: NA

cdr3_nt: TGTGCCAGTAGTGCCAGGGACGAGCAGTACTTC
cdr3_aa: CASSARDEQYF
v_call: TRBV19
d_call: NA
j_call: TRBJ2-7
clone_size: few

cdr3_nt: TGCGCCAGCAGCTTCATGGGGGCTCCTCAAGAGACCCAGTACTTC
cdr3_aa: CASSFMGAPQETQYF
v_call: TRBV5-1
d_call: NA
j_call: TRBJ2-5
clone_size: few

cdr3_nt: TGTGCCAGCAGCGGGGGGACTAGCGCTACATACAATGAGCAGTTCTTC
cdr3_aa: CASSGGTSATYNEQFF
v_call: TRBV2
d_call: TRBD2
j_call: TRBJ2-1
clone_size: few

cdr3_nt: TGCGCCAGCGCCCTCCAGGGAAAGTCAGATACGCAGTATTTT
cdr3_aa: CASALQGKSDTQYF
v_call: TRBV5-1
d_call: NA
j_call: TRBJ2-3
clone_size: many

cdr3_nt: TGTGCCAGCAGTTTAAGGGGGCAGGGCACTGAAGCTTTCTTT
cdr3_aa: CASSLRGQGTEAFF
v_call: TRBV12-3/TRBV12-4
d_call: TRBD1
j_call: TRBJ1-1
clone_size: few

cdr3_nt: TGCAGTGCTAGAGATGGATTCTCTGGGGCCAACGTCCTGACTTTC
cdr3_aa: CSARDGFSGANVLTF
v_call: TRBV20-1
d_call: NA
j_call: TRBJ2-6
clone_size: NA

cdr3_nt: TGTGCCAACAGGGACAGGGGTTGGGATCAGCCCCAGCATTTT
cdr3_aa: CANRDRGWDQPQHF
v_call: TRBV3-1
d_call: TRBD1
j_call: TRBJ1-5
clone_size: few

cdr3_nt: TGTGCCACCAGTGACAGGACAGGGGGCTTTGGAGATACGCAGTATTTT
cdr3_aa: CATSDRTGGFGDTQYF
v_call: TRBV24-1
d_call: TRBD1
j_call: TRBJ2-3
clone_size: NA

cdr3_nt: TGTGCCAGCAGCCAAGGGGGGACACAGGGTAGGGGTATACCCCTCCACTTT
cdr3_aa: CASSQGGTQGRGIPLHF
v_call: TRBV4-2
d_call: NA
j_call: TRBJ1-6
clone_size: many

cdr3_nt: TGCAGTGCTAGAGCCACGGGGGGTCCTGGGGCCAACGTCCTGACTTTC
cdr3_aa: CSARATGGPGANVLTF
v_call: TRBV20-1
d_call: TRBD2
j_call: TRBJ2-6
clone_size: NA

cdr3_nt: TGTGCCAGCAGTTCCGGGACAGGGTCTTTGAATGAGCAGTTCTTC
cdr3_aa: CASSSGTGSLNEQFF
v_call: TRBV27
d_call: TRBD1
j_call: TRBJ2-1
clone_size: many